This T cell receptor (beta chain) is drawn from a study of beta chain features in type 1 diabetes. Across the whole study: All samples together contributed approximately 100 million sorted cells for examination.

This CDR3 comprises 14 residues. The germline V gene encodes CDR1 PRHDT and CDR2 FYEKMQ (reference sequence). V was clipped by 2 bases and J by 0 bases, with 4 bases between them. Reverse transcription of all isolated RNA meant that expressed TCRB transcripts were sequenced. The repertoire was sequenced with immunoSEQ multiplex PCR; TCRdb's copy has only in-frame clones and lacks some. The sample carries hundreds of thousands of clones, 13% recorded once. This clone was observed a handful of times. The antigen remains unidentified. Overall study results and limits: Among patients with Type 1 diabetes, TCRB CDR3s were moderately but significantly shorter in every one of the four CD4+ subsets. Sequencing the cDNA could make cells with high TCR expression show up more than they should. Relative to healthy donors, patients appeared to have naive, central memory and Treg TCRB repertoires that were more similar. The VDJ junctions of type 1 diabetes patients carried fewer insertions and more deletions.

The gene calls are TRBV13 and TRBJ2-2, with D uncertain. What was sequenced was naive CD4+ T cells from blood. This sequence was found in a man aged 18 to 30 with type 1 diabetes. This CDR3 reads CASSLRSNTGELFF. The CDR3 DNA sequence: TGTGCCAGCAGCTTAAGATCGAACACCGGGGAGCTGTTTTTT.